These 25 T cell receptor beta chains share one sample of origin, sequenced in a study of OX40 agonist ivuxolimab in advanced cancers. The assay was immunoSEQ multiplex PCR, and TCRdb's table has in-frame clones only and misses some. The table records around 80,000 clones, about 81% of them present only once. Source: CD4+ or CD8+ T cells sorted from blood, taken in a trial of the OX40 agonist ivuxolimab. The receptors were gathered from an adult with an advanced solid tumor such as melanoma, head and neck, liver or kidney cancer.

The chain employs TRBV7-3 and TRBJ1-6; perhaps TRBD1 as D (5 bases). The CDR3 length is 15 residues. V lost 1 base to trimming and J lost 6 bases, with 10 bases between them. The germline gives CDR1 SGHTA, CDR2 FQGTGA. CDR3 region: CASSLRAGTNSPLHF. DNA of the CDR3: TGTGCCAGCAGCTTAAGGGCAGGGACTAATTCACCCCTCCACTTT.

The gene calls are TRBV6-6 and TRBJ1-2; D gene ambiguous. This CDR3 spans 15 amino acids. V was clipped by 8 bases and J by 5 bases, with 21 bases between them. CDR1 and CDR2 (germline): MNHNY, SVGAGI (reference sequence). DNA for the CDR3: TGTGCCAGCGATCCACCGGGGAGGGCCTCTTATGGCTACACCTTC. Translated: CASDPPGRASYGYTF.

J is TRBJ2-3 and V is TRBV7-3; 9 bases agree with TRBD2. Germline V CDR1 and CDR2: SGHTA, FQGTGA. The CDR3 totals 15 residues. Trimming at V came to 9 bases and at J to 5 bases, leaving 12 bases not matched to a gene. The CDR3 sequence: CASRLSGSGGDTQYF. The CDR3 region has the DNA TGTGCCAGTAGGCTTAGCGGGAGCGGCGGAGATACGCAGTATTTT.

The CDR3 DNA sequence: TGTGCCAGCAGCGATTCACTCCTCCCCGTGGCGCAGTATTTT. Encoded protein: CASSDSLLPVAQYF. The chain carries TRBV5-4 and TRBJ2-3; no clear D gene. CDR3 length equals 14 residues. The germline V gene encodes CDR1 SGHNT and CDR2 YYREEE (reference sequence). V was trimmed by 4 bases and J by 10 bases, leaving 19 bases between them. Supplemented by reference TRBV5-4 and TRBJ2-3, the full variable domain reads ETGVTQSPTHLIKTRGQQVTLRCSSQSGHNTVSWYQQALGQGPQFIFQYYREEENGRGNFPPRFSGLQFPNYSSELNVNALELDDSALYLCASSDSLLPVAQYFGPGTRLTVL.

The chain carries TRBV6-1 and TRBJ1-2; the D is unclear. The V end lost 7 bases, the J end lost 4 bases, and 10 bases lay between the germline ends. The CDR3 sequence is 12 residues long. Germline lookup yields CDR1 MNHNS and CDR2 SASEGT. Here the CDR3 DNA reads TGTGCCAGCATGGCAGTCGTCTATGGCTACACCTTC. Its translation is CASMAVVYGYTF.

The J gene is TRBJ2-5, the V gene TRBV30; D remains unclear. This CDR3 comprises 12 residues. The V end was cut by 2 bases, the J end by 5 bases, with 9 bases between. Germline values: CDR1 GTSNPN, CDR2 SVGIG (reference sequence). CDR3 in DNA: TGTGCCTGGAGTACAGCAATGGAGACCCAGTACTTC. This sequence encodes CAWSTAMETQYF.

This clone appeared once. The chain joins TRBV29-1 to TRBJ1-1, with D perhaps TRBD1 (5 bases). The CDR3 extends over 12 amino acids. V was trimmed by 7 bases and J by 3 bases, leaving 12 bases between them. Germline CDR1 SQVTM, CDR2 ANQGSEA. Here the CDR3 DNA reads TGCAGCGCCAGGGCGTGGGACACTGAAGCTTTCTTT. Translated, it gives CSARAWDTEAFF.

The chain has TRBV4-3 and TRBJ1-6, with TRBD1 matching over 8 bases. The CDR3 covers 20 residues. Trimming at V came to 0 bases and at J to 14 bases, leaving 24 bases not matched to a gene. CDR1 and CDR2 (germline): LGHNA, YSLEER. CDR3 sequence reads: CASSQDVMGARGPLRVALHF. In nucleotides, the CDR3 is TGCGCCAGCAGCCAAGATGTTATGGGGGCCAGGGGGCCTCTGAGGGTCGCCCTCCACTTT.

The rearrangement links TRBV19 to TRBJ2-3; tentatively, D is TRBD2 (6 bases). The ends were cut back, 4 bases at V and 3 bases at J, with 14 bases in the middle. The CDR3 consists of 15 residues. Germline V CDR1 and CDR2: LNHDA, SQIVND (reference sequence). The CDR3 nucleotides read TGTGCCAGTAGTAGTCGGCTCGGGAGAACAGATACGCAGTATTTT. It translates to CASSSRLGRTDTQYF.

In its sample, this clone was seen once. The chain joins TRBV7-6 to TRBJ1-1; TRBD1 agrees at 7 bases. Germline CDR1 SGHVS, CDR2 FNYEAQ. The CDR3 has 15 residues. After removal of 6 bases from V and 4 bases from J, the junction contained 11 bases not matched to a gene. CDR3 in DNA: TGTGCCAGCAGACCGGGACAGCAAATGGGCACTGAAGCTTTCTTT. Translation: CASRPGQQMGTEAFF.

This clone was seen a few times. CDR3 amino acids: CASSQSYGYTF. The CDR3 DNA sequence: TGTGCCAGCAGCCAATCCTATGGCTACACCTTC. The chain uses TRBV7-2 and TRBJ1-2; D gene ambiguous. Germline CDR1 is SGHTA and CDR2 is FQGNSA. The CDR3 is 11 residues long. The ends were cut back, 5 bases at V and 4 bases at J, with 5 bases in the middle.

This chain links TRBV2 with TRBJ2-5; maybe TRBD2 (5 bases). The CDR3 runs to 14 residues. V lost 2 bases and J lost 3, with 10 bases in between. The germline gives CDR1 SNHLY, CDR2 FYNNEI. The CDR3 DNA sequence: TGTGCCAGCAGTGAAAGGGCGGGCGAAGAGACCCAGTACTTC. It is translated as CASSERAGEETQYF.

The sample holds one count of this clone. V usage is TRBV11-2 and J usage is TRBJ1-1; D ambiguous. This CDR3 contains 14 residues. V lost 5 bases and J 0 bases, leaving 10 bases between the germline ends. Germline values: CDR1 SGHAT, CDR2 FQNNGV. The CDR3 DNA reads TGTGCCAGCAGCCTCTACGGGGTGAACACTGAAGCTTTCTTT. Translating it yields CASSLYGVNTEAFF.

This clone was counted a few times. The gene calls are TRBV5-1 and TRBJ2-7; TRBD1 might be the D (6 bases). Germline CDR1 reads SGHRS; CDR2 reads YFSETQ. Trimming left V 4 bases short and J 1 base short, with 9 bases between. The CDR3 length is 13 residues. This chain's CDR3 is CASSSGQSYEQYF. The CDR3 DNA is TGCGCCAGCAGCAGCGGACAGTCCTACGAGCAGTACTTC.

The CDR3 protein is CASSARTGVSNEQFF. The DNA for the CDR3 is TGTGCCAGCAGCGCGAGGACAGGTGTAAGCAATGAGCAGTTCTTC. This chain connects TRBV11-2 to TRBJ2-1; 7 nucleotides agree with TRBD1. The CDR3 is made up of 15 amino acids. Germline CDR1 reads SGHAT; CDR2 reads FQNNGV. Trimming took 5 bases from V and 6 from J; bases not matched to a gene: 10.

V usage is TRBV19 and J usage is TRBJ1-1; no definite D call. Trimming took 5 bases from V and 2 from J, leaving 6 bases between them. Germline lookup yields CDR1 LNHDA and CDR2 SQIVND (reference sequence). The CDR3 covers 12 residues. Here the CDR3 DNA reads TGTGCCAGTAGTTTCGTCAACACTGAAGCTTTCTTT. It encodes CASSFVNTEAFF.

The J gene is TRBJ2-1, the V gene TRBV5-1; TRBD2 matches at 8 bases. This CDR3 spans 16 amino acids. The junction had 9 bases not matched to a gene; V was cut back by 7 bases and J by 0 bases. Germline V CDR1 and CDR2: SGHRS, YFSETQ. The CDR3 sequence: CASSRDSGDSYNEQFF. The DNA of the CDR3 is TGCGCCAGCTCTCGGGATAGCGGGGACTCCTACAATGAGCAGTTCTTC.

The CDR3 sequence: CASSLWREGRETQYF. CDR3 coding DNA: TGCGCCAGCAGCTTGTGGAGGGAGGGCCGGGAGACCCAGTACTTC. The chain uses TRBV5-1 and TRBJ2-5; 7 bases are a match to TRBD2. J gave up 5 bases and V 1 base, and 8 bases lay outside the gene matches. Germline V gives CDR1 SGHRS, CDR2 YFSETQ. This CDR3 has 15 residues.

For the CDR3, the DNA is TGTGCCAGCAGCCTCCTTCCGGCGCGTAAATATAACTATGGCTACACCTTC. As protein: CASSLLPARKYNYGYTF. The chain uses TRBV21-1 and TRBJ1-2. TRBV21-1 is termed a pseudogene. CDR3 size: 17 residues.

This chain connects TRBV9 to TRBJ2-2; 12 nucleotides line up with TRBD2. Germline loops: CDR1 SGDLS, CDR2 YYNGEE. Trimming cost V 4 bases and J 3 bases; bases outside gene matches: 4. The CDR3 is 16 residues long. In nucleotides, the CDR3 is TGTGCCAGCAGCATCCTAGCGGGAGGGTACACCGGGGAGCTGTTTTTT. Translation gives CASSILAGGYTGELFF.

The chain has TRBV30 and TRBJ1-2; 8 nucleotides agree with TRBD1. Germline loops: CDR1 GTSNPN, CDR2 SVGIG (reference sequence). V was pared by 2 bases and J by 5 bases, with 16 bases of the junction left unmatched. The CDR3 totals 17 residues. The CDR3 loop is CAWSRTGQTSISYGYTF. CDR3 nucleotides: TGTGCCTGGAGTAGGACAGGGCAAACTTCAATCTCTTATGGCTACACCTTC.

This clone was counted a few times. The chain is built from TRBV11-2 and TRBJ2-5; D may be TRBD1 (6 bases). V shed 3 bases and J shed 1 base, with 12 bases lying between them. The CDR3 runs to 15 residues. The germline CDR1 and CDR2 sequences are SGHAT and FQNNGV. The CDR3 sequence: CASSFNTGPQETQYF. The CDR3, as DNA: TGTGCCAGCAGCTTTAATACAGGGCCCCAAGAGACCCAGTACTTC.

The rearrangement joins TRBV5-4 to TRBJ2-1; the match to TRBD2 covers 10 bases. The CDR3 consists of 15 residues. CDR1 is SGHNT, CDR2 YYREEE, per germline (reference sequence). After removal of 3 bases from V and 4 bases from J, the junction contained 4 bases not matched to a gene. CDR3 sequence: CASSWKREGYNEQFF. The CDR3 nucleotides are TGTGCCAGCAGCTGGAAGCGGGAGGGGTACAATGAGCAGTTCTTC.

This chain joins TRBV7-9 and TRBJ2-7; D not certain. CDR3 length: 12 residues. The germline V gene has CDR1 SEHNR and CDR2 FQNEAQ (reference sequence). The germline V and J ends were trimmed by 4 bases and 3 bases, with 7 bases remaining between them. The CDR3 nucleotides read TGTGCCAGCAGCTCGGAAAGCTACGAGCAGTACTTC. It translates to CASSSESYEQYF.

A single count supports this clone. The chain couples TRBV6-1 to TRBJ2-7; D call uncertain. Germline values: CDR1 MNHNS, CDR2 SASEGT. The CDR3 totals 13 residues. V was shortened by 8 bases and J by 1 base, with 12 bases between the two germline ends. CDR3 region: CASLDLQSYEQYF. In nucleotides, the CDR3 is TGTGCCAGCCTTGATCTCCAATCCTACGAGCAGTACTTC.